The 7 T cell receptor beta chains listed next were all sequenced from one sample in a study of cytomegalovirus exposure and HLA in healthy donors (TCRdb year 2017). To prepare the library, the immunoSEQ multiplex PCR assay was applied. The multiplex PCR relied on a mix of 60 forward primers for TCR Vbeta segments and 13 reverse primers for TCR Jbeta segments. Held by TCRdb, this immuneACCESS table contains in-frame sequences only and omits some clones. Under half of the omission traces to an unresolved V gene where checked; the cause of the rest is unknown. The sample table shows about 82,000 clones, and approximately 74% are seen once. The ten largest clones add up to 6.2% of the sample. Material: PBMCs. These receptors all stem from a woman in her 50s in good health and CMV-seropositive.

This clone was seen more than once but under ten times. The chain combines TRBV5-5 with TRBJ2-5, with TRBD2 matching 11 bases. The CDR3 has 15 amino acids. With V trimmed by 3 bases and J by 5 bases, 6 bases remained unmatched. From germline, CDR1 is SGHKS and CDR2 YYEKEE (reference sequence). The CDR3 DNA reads TGTGCCAGCAGCTCTAGCGGGAGGCGGTTGGAGACCCAGTACTTC. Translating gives CASSSSGRRLETQYF.

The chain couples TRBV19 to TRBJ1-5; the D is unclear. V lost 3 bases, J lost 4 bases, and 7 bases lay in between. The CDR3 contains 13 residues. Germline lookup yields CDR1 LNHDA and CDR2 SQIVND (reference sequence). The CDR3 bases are TGTGCCAGTAGTATGGGAGCAAATCAGCCCCAGCATTTT. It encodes CASSMGANQPQHF.

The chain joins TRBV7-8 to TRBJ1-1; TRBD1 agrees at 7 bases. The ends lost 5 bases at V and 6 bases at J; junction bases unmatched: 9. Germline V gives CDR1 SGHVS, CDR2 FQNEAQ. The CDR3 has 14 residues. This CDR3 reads CASSQIFTGAEAFF. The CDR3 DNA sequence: TGTGCCAGCAGCCAAATCTTTACAGGGGCTGAAGCTTTCTTT.

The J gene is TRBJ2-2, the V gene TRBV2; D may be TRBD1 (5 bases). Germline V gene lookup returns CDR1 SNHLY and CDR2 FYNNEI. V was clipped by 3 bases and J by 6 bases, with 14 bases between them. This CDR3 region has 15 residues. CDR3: CASSDKLGVSGELFF. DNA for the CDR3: TGTGCCAGCAGTGACAAGCTAGGGGTTTCCGGGGAGCTGTTTTTT. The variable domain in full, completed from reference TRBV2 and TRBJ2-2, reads EPEVTQTPSHQVTQMGQEVILRCVPISNHLYFYWYRQILGQKVEFLVSFYNNEISEKSEIFDDQFSVERPDGSNFTLKIRSTKLEDSAMYFCASSDKLGVSGELFFGEGSRLTVL.

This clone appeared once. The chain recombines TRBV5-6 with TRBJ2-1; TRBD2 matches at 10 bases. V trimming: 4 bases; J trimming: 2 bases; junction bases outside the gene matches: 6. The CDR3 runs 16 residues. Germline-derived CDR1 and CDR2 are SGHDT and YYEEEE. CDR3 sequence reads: CASSRTSGSTYNEQFF. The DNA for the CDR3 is TGTGCCAGCAGCCGGACTAGCGGATCGACCTACAATGAGCAGTTCTTC.

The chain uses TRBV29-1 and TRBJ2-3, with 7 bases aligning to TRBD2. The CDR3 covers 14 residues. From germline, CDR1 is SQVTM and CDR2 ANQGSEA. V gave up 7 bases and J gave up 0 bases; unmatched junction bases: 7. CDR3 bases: TGCAGCGCTAGCGGACGATCTAGCACAGATACGCAGTATTTT. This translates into CSASGRSSTDTQYF.

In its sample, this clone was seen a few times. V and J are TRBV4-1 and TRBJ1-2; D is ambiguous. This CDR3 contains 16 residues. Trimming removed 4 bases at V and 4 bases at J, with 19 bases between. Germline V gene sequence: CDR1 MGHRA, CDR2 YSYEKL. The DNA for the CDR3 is TGCGCCAGCAGCCGAGGAGAAGGCCTTAGTGCCTATGGCTACACCTTC. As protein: CASSRGEGLSAYGYTF.